One sample yielded the 23 T cell receptor beta chains listed below, sequenced in a study of early T cells in non-severe SARS-CoV-2 infection. TCRdb recomputed calls from the 5' RACE reads with MiXCR, one row per CDR3 protein. The sample carries under 50,000 distinct CDR3 sequences, around 4.6% recorded once. The sample was whole blood. These receptors were taken from an adult who was a healthcare worker with PCR-confirmed SARS-CoV-2 infection or an uninfected control (not recorded which).

V and J are TRBV7-2 and TRBJ2-3; unclear D gene. The CDR3 is made up of 13 amino acids. V lost 5 bases to trimming and J lost 1 base, with 7 bases between them. Looked up from germline, CDR1 is SGHTA and CDR2 is FQGNSA. CDR3 loop: CASSQQGTDTQYF. The DNA for the CDR3 is TGTGCCAGCAGCCAGCAAGGCACAGATACGCAGTATTTT.

In its sample, this clonotype was seen many times. This chain joins TRBV20-1 and TRBJ1-6, with D maybe TRBD1 (5 bases). Looked up from germline, CDR1 is DFQATT and CDR2 is SNEGSKA (reference sequence). Trimming removed 2 bases at V and 5 bases at J, with 13 bases between. This CDR3 has 15 residues. In DNA form, the CDR3 reads TGCAGTGCTAGACCCCCCGGGGGACATAATTCACCCCTCCACTTT. Its translation is CSARPPGGHNSPLHF.

There are many counts of this clonotype. This chain joins TRBV7-6 and TRBJ2-3; TRBD1 matches at 10 bases. The CDR3 is 15 residues long. CDR1 is SGHVS and CDR2 is FNYEAQ in the germline V gene. Germline trimming cut 4 bases from V and 6 bases from J; bases unmatched to any gene: 7. The CDR3 DNA is TGTGCCAGCAGCTCACCGGGACAGGGGCGTGATACGCAGTATTTT. It specifies CASSSPGQGRDTQYF.

This clonotype has ten or more counts. The chain combines TRBV5-4 with TRBJ2-3; 10 bases are a match to TRBD2. Per germline, CDR1 SGHNT and CDR2 YYREEE (reference sequence). Trimming cost V 2 bases and J 3 bases; bases outside gene matches: 3. This CDR3 spans 15 amino acids. This CDR3 is CASSLAGGWTDTQYF. The CDR3 DNA sequence: TGTGCCAGCAGCTTAGCGGGAGGGTGGACAGATACGCAGTATTTT.

This clonotype was counted a few times. V and J are TRBV20-1 and TRBJ1-2; tentatively, D is TRBD1 (6 bases). V was pared by 1 base and J by 12 bases, with 24 bases between. The CDR3 spans 15 residues. Germline V gene data show CDR1 as DFQATT and CDR2 as SNEGSKA (reference sequence). The CDR3 is CSARAQDRLIMSNTF. The CDR3 DNA sequence: TGCAGTGCTAGAGCTCAGGACAGACTCATAATGTCGAACACCTTC.

In this sample, this clonotype turned up many times. The chain has TRBV20-1 and TRBJ1-1; TRBD1 is a possible D gene (5 bases). The CDR3 has 13 amino acids. V gave up 6 bases and J gave up 0 bases, with 11 bases separating them. Germline-derived CDR1 and CDR2 are DFQATT and SNEGSKA (reference sequence). This CDR3 is CSAPGPMNTEAFF. Here the CDR3 DNA reads TGCAGTGCACCGGGACCCATGAACACTGAAGCTTTCTTT.

The chain has TRBV29-1 and TRBJ2-3; D ambiguous. V dropped 4 bases and J dropped 2 bases, with 10 bases sitting between them. This CDR3 has 13 amino acids. Germline assignment: CDR1 SQVTM and CDR2 ANQGSEA. The CDR3 coding sequence is TGCAGCGTTGTGGGTAGGAACACAGATACGCAGTATTTT. Its protein is CSVVGRNTDTQYF.

The table lists this clonotype with many counts. The rearrangement joins TRBV3-1 to TRBJ2-5, with TRBD1 matching 10 bases. The V gene's germline CDR1 is LGHDT and CDR2 YNNKEL (reference sequence). There are 16 residues in the CDR3. After removal of 2 bases from V and 9 bases from J, the junction contained 12 bases not matched to a gene. Here the CDR3 reads CASSQRGTGDLGAQYF. The DNA for the CDR3 is TGTGCCAGCAGCCAACGTGGGACAGGGGACCTCGGAGCCCAGTACTTC.

This clonotype was seen many times. The V gene is TRBV6-5, the J gene TRBJ2-6; TRBD1 aligns across 9 bases. The germline V gene has CDR1 MNHEY and CDR2 SVGAGI. J was trimmed by 2 bases and V by 2 bases; bases with no gene match: 4. This CDR3 contains 17 residues. CDR3 region: CASSYRDRVAGANVLTF. The CDR3 DNA follows: TGTGCCAGCAGTTACCGGGACAGGGTAGCTGGGGCCAACGTCCTGACTTTC.

This clonotype was recorded at least ten times. The chain carries TRBV7-2 and TRBJ2-3; D is perhaps TRBD2 (7 bases). The CDR3 has 15 residues. Per germline, CDR1 SGHTA and CDR2 FQGNSA. Trimming cost V 1 base and J 6 bases, with 14 bases left between them. The CDR3 DNA reads as TGTGCCAGCAGCTTAGTGTGGGGGGGCAGGGATACGCAGTATTTT. Translating gives CASSLVWGGRDTQYF.

The sample holds a few counts of this clonotype. This chain links TRBV6-1 with TRBJ2-7, with D possibly TRBD1 on 6 matching bases. The germline V gene encodes CDR1 MNHNS and CDR2 SASEGT. Trimming removed 0 bases at V and 2 bases at J, with 11 bases between. This CDR3 is built from 15 residues. The DNA of the CDR3 is TGTGCCAGCAGTGAAGCGGGGGCAGGGACCTACGAGCAGTACTTC. It is translated as CASSEAGAGTYEQYF.

This clonotype appeared many times. The gene calls are TRBV29-1 and TRBJ2-2; TRBD1 matches at 7 bases. The V gene end was trimmed by 4 bases and the J gene end by 5 bases; junction bases not matched to a gene: 10. The CDR3 length is 15 residues. Per germline, CDR1 SQVTM and CDR2 ANQGSEA. Here the CDR3 reads CSVVGTEQATGELFF. CDR3 coding DNA: TGCAGCGTTGTAGGGACAGAACAAGCTACCGGGGAGCTGTTTTTT.

This clonotype was detected ten times or more. This chain connects TRBV5-4 to TRBJ2-4; 11 nucleotides agree with TRBD2. Germline V CDR1 and CDR2: SGHNT, YYREEE (reference sequence). Trimming cost V 0 bases and J 8 bases; bases outside gene matches: 4. The CDR3 loop spans 15 amino acids. The CDR3 region has the DNA TGTGCCAGCAGCTTGGCGGGTAGCGGGAGGGACATTCAGTACTTC. Translated, it gives CASSLAGSGRDIQYF.

This clonotype was observed a few times. J is TRBJ1-1 and V is TRBV20-1; TRBD1 matches at 7 bases. CDR1 and CDR2 from the germline V gene are DFQATT and SNEGSKA (reference sequence). The CDR3 is 14 amino acids. V shed 3 bases, J shed 0 bases, and the junction held 4 bases outside the gene matches. This CDR3 is CSASRGGLNTEAFF. The CDR3 DNA is TGCAGTGCTAGCAGGGGGGGACTGAACACTGAAGCTTTCTTT.

This clonotype was detected many times. The genes are TRBV12-5 and TRBJ2-5; tentative D call: TRBD1 (5 bases). The germline V and J ends were trimmed by 3 bases and 5 bases, with 10 bases remaining between them. This CDR3 contains 13 residues. From germline, CDR1 is LGHNT and CDR2 FRNRAP. The DNA for the CDR3 is TGTGCTAGTGGTTTAGGACACCTTGAGACCCAGTACTTC. Protein sequence: CASGLGHLETQYF.

The genes are TRBV20-1 and TRBJ1-1; no clear D. V was trimmed by 0 bases and J by 8 bases, leaving 10 bases between them. This CDR3 contains 12 residues. Germline V CDR1 and CDR2: DFQATT, SNEGSKA (reference sequence). The CDR3 sequence is CSAREDGIEAFF. In DNA form, the CDR3 reads TGCAGTGCTAGAGAGGACGGAATAGAAGCTTTCTTT.

This clonotype was picked up a small number of times. The chain is built from TRBV7-9 and TRBJ2-3; D is ambiguous. Trimming left V 1 base short and J 2 bases short, with 16 bases between. The V gene's germline CDR1 is SEHNR and CDR2 FQNEAQ (reference sequence). The CDR3 covers 17 residues. CDR3 loop: CASSLVLEQLSTDTQYF. The CDR3 coding sequence is TGTGCCAGCAGCTTAGTTTTAGAACAGCTATCCACAGATACGCAGTATTTT. The full variable domain, completed using reference TRBV7-9 and TRBJ2-3, is DTGVSQNPRHKITKRGQNVTFRCDPISEHNRLYWYRQTLGQGPEFLTYFQNEAQLEKSRLLSDRFSAERPKGSFSTLEIQRTEQGDSAMYLCASSLVLEQLSTDTQYFGPGTRLTVL.

This chain joins TRBV5-8 and TRBJ2-3; TRBD2 matches 7 bases. The CDR3 has 16 amino acids. Trimming at V came to 4 bases and at J to 1 base, leaving 9 bases not matched to a gene. CDR1 SGHTS and CDR2 YDEGEE come from the germline V gene. The CDR3 DNA sequence: TGTGCCAGCAGCATCGGGACTAACGGCCGCACAGATACGCAGTATTTT. Protein product: CASSIGTNGRTDTQYF.

There are many counts of this clonotype. The genes are TRBV10-3 and TRBJ2-3, with D unclear. The CDR3 consists of 14 residues. The germline V gene has CDR1 ENHRY and CDR2 SYGVKD. V dropped 4 bases and J dropped 4 bases, with 12 bases sitting between them. This CDR3 is CAISGPRKADTQYF. The CDR3 coding sequence is TGTGCCATCAGTGGACCACGTAAGGCAGATACGCAGTATTTT.

This clonotype was counted many times. A read error may account for a junction end that differs from germline. V usage is TRBV6-2 or TRBV6-3 and J usage is TRBJ1-2; 8 bases are shared with TRBD1. In germline, CDR1 is MNHEY, CDR2 SVGEGT. CDR3 length equals 12 residues. CDR3 nucleotide sequence: TGTGCCAGCAGTTCAACCGGGACAGGTGCATTCTTC. Encoded protein: CASSSTGTGAFF.

J is TRBJ2-1 and V is TRBV12-3 or TRBV12-4; D ambiguous. V was trimmed by 1 base and J by 3 bases, leaving 10 bases between them. The CDR3 runs 15 residues. The CDR3 DNA sequence: TGTGCCAGCAGTTTAGGTATCGGGCGCTACAATGAGCAGTTCTTC. Its protein product is CASSLGIGRYNEQFF.

V gene TRBV7-2 combines with J gene TRBJ2-1; 8 bases agree with TRBD1. CDR1 SGHTA and CDR2 FQGNSA come from the germline V gene. The CDR3 has 17 amino acids. V shed 3 bases and J 6 bases; nucleotides not matched to a gene: 13. CDR3 amino acids: CASSFTFDRGLGNEQFF. DNA of the CDR3: TGTGCCAGCAGCTTTACTTTCGACAGGGGACTGGGCAATGAGCAGTTCTTC.

The table lists this clonotype with a count of one. This chain joins TRBV6-5 and TRBJ2-2, with D unclear. The V and J ends lost 6 bases and 4 bases respectively, with 6 bases between them. The CDR3 has 12 residues. From germline, CDR1 is MNHEY and CDR2 SVGAGI. CDR3 sequence: CASRRTTGELFF. For the CDR3, the DNA is TGTGCCAGCAGGCGCACCACCGGGGAGCTGTTTTTT.